One and the same sample provided the 10 T cell receptor beta chains below, sequenced in a study of cytomegalovirus exposure and HLA in healthy donors listed by TCRdb under 2017. The library was generated by the immunoSEQ multiplex PCR assay. For the multiplex PCR, a mixture combining 60 forward primers for TCR Vbeta segments and 13 reverse primers for TCR Jbeta segments was used. This is the immuneACCESS table as TCRdb keeps it, with only in-frame sequences that have V and J called. A part of the clones is gone; compared with another copy, unresolved V genes explain less than half, and the rest is unexplained. This sample lists around 180,000 clones; approximately 88% were detected once. The ten most abundant clones make up approximately 0.26% of the sample. Material for sequencing was PBMCs. The source is a boy between 5 and 17 years old in good health and CMV-seronegative.

The chain has TRBV10-1 and TRBJ2-7, with D uncertain. The CDR3 totals 10 residues. Trimming removed 6 bases from V and 4 bases from J, with 4 bases in between. Germline CDR1 reads WNHNN; CDR2 reads SYGVQD (reference sequence). The CDR3 DNA reads TGCGCCAGCAGGACTTACGAGCAGTACTTC. Translation gives CASRTYEQYF.

The chain joins TRBV7-6 to TRBJ1-2; TRBD1 might be the D (6 bases). Germline assignment: CDR1 SGHVS and CDR2 FNYEAQ. With 1 base removed from V and 4 bases from J, the gap between germline ends came to 10 bases. The CDR3 totals 14 residues. This chain's CDR3 is CASSLDQGLYGYTF. CDR3 bases: TGTGCCAGCAGCTTAGATCAGGGGCTCTATGGCTACACCTTC.

The chain employs TRBV11-1 and TRBJ2-5; 8 nucleotides line up with TRBD2. The CDR3 is 14 residues long. V lost 4 bases to trimming and J lost 1 base; unmatched junction nucleotides: 2. The germline CDR1 and CDR2 sequences are SGHAT and FQDESV (reference sequence). The CDR3 nucleotides read TGTGCCAGCAGCTCGGGGGGGGCCCAAGAGACCCAGTACTTC. Translating it yields CASSSGGAQETQYF.

The chain uses TRBV9 and TRBJ2-5, with 11 bases fitting TRBD2. The CDR3 extends over 16 amino acids. Germline CDR1 SGDLS, CDR2 YYNGEE. V lost 4 bases, J lost 1 base, and 6 bases stayed unmatched. The chain's CDR3 is CASSNRLAGLQETQYF. The DNA for the CDR3 is TGTGCCAGCAGCAACCGACTAGCGGGGCTCCAAGAGACCCAGTACTTC.

V and J are TRBV7-2 and TRBJ1-2, with TRBD1 matching 7 bases. Germline V gives CDR1 SGHTA, CDR2 FQGNSA. The CDR3 has 14 residues. V gave up 6 bases and J gave up 4 bases; unmatched junction bases: 8. CDR3 sequence reads: CASRPGDSVYGYTF. The DNA for the CDR3 is TGTGCCAGCAGACCAGGGGACAGCGTCTATGGCTACACCTTC.

This sequence joins TRBV11-3 and TRBJ2-7; 9 bases fit TRBD1. The V gene end was trimmed by 5 bases and the J gene end by 6 bases; junction bases not matched to a gene: 5. CDR1 is SGHNT, CDR2 YENEEA, per germline. The CDR3 extends over 13 amino acids. CDR3 DNA sequence: TGTGCCAGCAGCCCCGGACAGGGGAGCGAGCAGTACTTC. Amino acids: CASSPGQGSEQYF.

Comment on this clone: Other DNA sequences from this sample encode an identical CDR3 as well. V is TRBV9 and J is TRBJ2-7; 10 bases match TRBD1. CDR1 is SGDLS and CDR2 is YYNGEE in the germline V gene. This CDR3 region has 14 residues. The trim removed 4 bases at V and 4 bases at J, leaving 5 bases unmatched. This CDR3 reads CASSPRDRGYEQYF. The DNA for the CDR3 is TGTGCCAGCAGCCCCAGGGACAGGGGATACGAGCAGTACTTC.

V usage is TRBV25-1 and J usage is TRBJ1-2, with D tentatively TRBD1 (6 bases). V was cut by 7 bases and J by 7 bases, with 22 bases left in between. Germline V gene sequence: CDR1 MGHDK, CDR2 SYGVNS. This CDR3 has 15 residues. The CDR3 here is CASNQGTLFSGGYTF. The CDR3 coding sequence is TGTGCCAGCAATCAGGGGACCCTTTTTAGTGGTGGCTACACCTTC.

V gene TRBV9 combines with J gene TRBJ2-1, with TRBD2 identical over 11 bases. Germline assignment: CDR1 SGDLS and CDR2 YYNGEE. Unmatched junction bases numbered 5, after V lost 4 bases and J lost 2 bases. The CDR3 consists of 16 residues. The CDR3 DNA sequence: TGTGCCAGCAGCCCTGGGACTAGCGGAACCTACAATGAGCAGTTCTTC. Encoded protein: CASSPGTSGTYNEQFF.

The J gene is TRBJ2-5, the V gene TRBV5-8, with no clear D. Trimming took 3 bases from V and 1 from J, leaving 7 bases between them. The V gene's germline CDR1 is SGHTS and CDR2 YDEGEE. The CDR3 sequence is 13 residues long. In nucleotides, the CDR3 is TGTGCCAGCAGCTCCCAAATCCAAGAGACCCAGTACTTC. Its protein is CASSSQIQETQYF.